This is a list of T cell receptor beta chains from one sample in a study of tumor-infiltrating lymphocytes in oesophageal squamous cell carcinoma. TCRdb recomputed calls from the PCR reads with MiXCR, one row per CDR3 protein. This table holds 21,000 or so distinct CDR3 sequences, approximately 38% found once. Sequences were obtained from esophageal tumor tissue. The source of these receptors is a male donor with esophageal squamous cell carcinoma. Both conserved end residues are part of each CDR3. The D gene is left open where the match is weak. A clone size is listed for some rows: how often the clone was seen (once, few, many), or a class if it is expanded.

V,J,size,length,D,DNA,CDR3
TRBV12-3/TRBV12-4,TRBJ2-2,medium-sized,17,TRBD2,TGTGCCAGCAGTTCCCCGCTAGCGGGAGGCCACACCGGGGAGCTGTTTTTT,CASSSPLAGGHTGELFF
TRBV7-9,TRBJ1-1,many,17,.,TGTGCCAGCAGCTCCCCGGTGGGGGGGGCAATTAACACTGAAGCTTTCTTT,CASSSPVGGAINTEAFF
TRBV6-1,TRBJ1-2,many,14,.,TGTGCCAGCAGTAAACCGGGAGGGGGCTATGGCTACACCTTC,CASSKPGGGYGYTF
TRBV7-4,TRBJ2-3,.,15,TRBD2,TGTGCCAGCAGCCGTATTAGCGGGGGGGCACATACGCAGTATTTT,CASSRISGGAHTQYF
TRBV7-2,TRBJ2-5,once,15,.,TGTGCCAGCGCCGAGGGGGGATCAGCTCAAGAGACCCAGTACTTC,CASAEGGSAQETQYF
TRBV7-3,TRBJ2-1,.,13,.,TGTGCCAGCAGCTCCAGATCAACAGGGAAGCAGTTCTTC,CASSSRSTGKQFF
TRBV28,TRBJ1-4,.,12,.,TGTGCCAGCAGTTTAACGGTTGGAAAACTGTTTTTT,CASSLTVGKLFF
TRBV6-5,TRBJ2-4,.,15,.,TGTGCCAGCAGTTACGGGGAGAATCCCAAAAACATTCAGTACTTC,CASSYGENPKNIQYF
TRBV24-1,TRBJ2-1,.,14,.,TGTGCCACCAGTGACACCCGAAATCTGGGACTCCTCAACTTC,CATSDTRNLGLLNF
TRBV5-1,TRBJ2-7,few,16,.,TGCGCCAGCAGCGGGGTTGGTCCTGTATTCGGAAATGAGCAGTACTTC,CASSGVGPVFGNEQYF
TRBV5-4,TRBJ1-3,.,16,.,TGTGCCAGCAGCTTGGATTCGGGGTTCTCTGGAAACACCATATATTTT,CASSLDSGFSGNTIYF
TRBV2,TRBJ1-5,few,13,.,TGTGCCAGCAGTTTAGACATTCTCAGGCCCCAGCATTTT,CASSLDILRPQHF
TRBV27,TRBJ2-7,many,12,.,TGTGCCAGCAGTTCCCACACCTACGAGCAGTACTTC,CASSSHTYEQYF
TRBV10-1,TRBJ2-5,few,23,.,.,CASNDRVSKRPSTSGQGRETQYF
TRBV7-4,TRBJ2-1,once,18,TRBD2,TGTGCCAGCAGCCAACGGTGGTTAGCGGGGATCCCCTACAATGAGCAGTTCTTC,CASSQRWLAGIPYNEQFF
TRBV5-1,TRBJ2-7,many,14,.,TGCGCCAGCTCTAAAGGAGACGGAGCCTACGAGCAGTACTTC,CASSKGDGAYEQYF
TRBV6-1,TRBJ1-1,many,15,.,TGTGCCAGCAGTACGGGGCCGGGACACATCACTGAAGCTTTCTTT,CASSTGPGHITEAFF
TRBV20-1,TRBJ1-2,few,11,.,TGCAGTGCTCTGGACCCCAATGGCTACACCTTC,CSALDPNGYTF
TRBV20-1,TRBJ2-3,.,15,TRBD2,TGCAGTGCTACGACTAGCGGGACTCGCACAGATACGCAGTATTTT,CSATTSGTRTDTQYF
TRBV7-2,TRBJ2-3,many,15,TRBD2,TGTGCCAGCAGTTCAAGCGGGAGTCTTGGAGATACGCAGTATTTT,CASSSSGSLGDTQYF
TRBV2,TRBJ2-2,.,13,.,TGTGCCAGCAGTTCAGGGCTCACCGGGGAGCTGTTTTTT,CASSSGLTGELFF
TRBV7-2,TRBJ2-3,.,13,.,TGTGCCAGCAGCTTATCAGGGACCCCCGAGCAGTATTTT,CASSLSGTPEQYF
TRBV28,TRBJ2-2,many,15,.,TGTGCCAGCTTGTCTATGACCCCATGGGCGGGGGAGCTGTTTTTT,CASLSMTPWAGELFF
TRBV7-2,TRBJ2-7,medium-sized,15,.,TGTGCCAGCAGCACTTACTTAGAGTCCGCCTACGAGCAGTACTTC,CASSTYLESAYEQYF
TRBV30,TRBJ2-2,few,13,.,TGTGCCTGGAGTGTAAGGGAATCCCGGGAGCTGTTTTTT,CAWSVRESRELFF
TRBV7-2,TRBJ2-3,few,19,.,TGTGCCAGCAGCTTAGCACAAAGGAACTTGGCAGGGGCAACAGATACGCAGTATTTT,CASSLAQRNLAGATDTQYF
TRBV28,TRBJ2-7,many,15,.,TGTGCCAGCAGTTTCCAGAGTACGTTGGTGTTTGAGCAGTACTTC,CASSFQSTLVFEQYF
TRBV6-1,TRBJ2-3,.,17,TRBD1,TGTGCCAGCGGAATCTTGGGACAGGGGGCGCGGGCAGATACGCAGTATTTT,CASGILGQGARADTQYF
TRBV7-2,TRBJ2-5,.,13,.,TGTGCCAGCAGCTTCAGCGTGGGAGAGACCCAGTACTTC,CASSFSVGETQYF
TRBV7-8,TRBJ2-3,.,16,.,TGTGCCAGCAGCCAACCGAGCAGCACCGATACAGATACGCAGTATTTT,CASSQPSSTDTDTQYF
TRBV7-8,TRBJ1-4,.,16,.,TGTGCCAGCAGCTTAGGGGGTGGGGGAGCTAATGAAAAACTGTTTTTT,CASSLGGGGANEKLFF
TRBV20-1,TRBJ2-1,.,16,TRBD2,TGCAGTGCTAGAGTGGGTAGCGGGGCTACCTACAATGAGCAGTTCTTC,CSARVGSGATYNEQFF
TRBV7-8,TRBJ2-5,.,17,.,TGTGCCAGCAGCTTAGCGGTCAATTCAGGGAGCCAAGAGACCCAGTACTTC,CASSLAVNSGSQETQYF
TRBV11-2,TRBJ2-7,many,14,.,TGTGCCAGCAGCTTAGATCAGGCAGGGGACGAGCAGTACTTC,CASSLDQAGDEQYF
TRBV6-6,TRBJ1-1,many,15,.,TGTGCCAGCAGTTACGTTAGCGGGATAAACACTGAAGCTTTCTTT,CASSYVSGINTEAFF
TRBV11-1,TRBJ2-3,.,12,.,TGTGCCAGCAGACAAGGCACAGATACGCAGTATTTT,CASRQGTDTQYF
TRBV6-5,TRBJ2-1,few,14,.,TGTGCCAGCAGTTACGTTGGAGGAGTGAATGAGCAGTTCTTC,CASSYVGGVNEQFF
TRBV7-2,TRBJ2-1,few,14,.,TGTGCCAGCAGCTTAGCCAGGGGGGTCGATGAGCAGTTCTTC,CASSLARGVDEQFF
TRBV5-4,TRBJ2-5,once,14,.,TGTGCCAGCAGCTTGGTTGGCAGCCAAGAGACCCAGTACTTC,CASSLVGSQETQYF
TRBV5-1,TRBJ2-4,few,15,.,TGCGCCAGCAGCTTGGCTTCAGGGGACCTCTACGAGCAGCACTTC,CASSLASGDLYEQHF
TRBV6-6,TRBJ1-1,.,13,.,TGTGCCAGCAGTTACTCGGGGTGGGCTGAAGCTTCCTTT,CASSYSGWAEASF
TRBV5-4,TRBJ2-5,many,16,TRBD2,TGTGCCAGCAGCTGGGGAGCGGGGGGGGTCCAAGAGACCCAGTACTTC,CASSWGAGGVQETQYF
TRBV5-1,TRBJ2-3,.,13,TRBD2,TGCGCCAGCAGCTACCCCGGGGGGGAGTCTCAGTATTTT,CASSYPGGESQYF
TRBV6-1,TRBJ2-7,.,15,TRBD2,TGTGCCAGCAGGCAGGGACTAGCGGGAGTAGGCGAGCAGTACTTC,CASRQGLAGVGEQYF
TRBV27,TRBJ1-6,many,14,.,TGTGCCAGCAGTCCCAGGCCCGGGAATTCACCCCTCCACTTT,CASSPRPGNSPLHF
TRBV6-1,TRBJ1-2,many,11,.,TGTGCCAGCAGTCCGGGCTATGGCTACACCTTC,CASSPGYGYTF
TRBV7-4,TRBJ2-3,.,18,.,TGTGCCAGCAGCCAGGGGACCCTCGCGAGTTCTGTCACAGATACGCAGTATTTT,CASSQGTLASSVTDTQYF
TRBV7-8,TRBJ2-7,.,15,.,TGTGCCAGCAGCTTGTCCCTTAGTAGTCTTTACGAGCAGTACTTC,CASSLSLSSLYEQYF
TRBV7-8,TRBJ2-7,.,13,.,TGTGCCAGCAGTGGCCTTCTTTCCTACGAGCAGTACTTC,CASSGLLSYEQYF
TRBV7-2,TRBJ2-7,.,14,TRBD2,TGTGCCAGCAGACCCGGGGGGGGGTCCTACGAGCAGTACTTC,CASRPGGGSYEQYF
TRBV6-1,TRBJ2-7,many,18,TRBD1,TGTGCCAGCAGTGGCTCCGGGACAGGGAGTACAAGGATTCTCGAGCAGTACTTC,CASSGSGTGSTRILEQYF
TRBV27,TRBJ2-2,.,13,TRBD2,TGTGCCAGCAGACGGGGGGGCACCGGGGAGCTGTTTTTT,CASRRGGTGELFF
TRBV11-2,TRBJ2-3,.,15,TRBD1,TGTGCCAGCAGCCCAAGGACAGGGGGGCCAGATACGCAGTATTTT,CASSPRTGGPDTQYF
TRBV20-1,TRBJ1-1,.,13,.,TGCAGTGCTAGGAGTGCAGGGAACACTGAAGCTTTCTTT,CSARSAGNTEAFF
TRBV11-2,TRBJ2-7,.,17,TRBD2,TGTGCCAGCAGCTTCACGAGGCAGACTAGCGGGAGTTACGAGCAGTACTTC,CASSFTRQTSGSYEQYF
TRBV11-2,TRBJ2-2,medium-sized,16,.,TGTGCCAGCAGCCCGCAGGGTCTGAGGGTCACCGGGGAGCTGTTTTTT,CASSPQGLRVTGELFF
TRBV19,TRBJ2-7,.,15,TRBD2,TGTGCCAGTAGTACTCGACTAGCGGGCGGCTACGAGCAGTACTTC,CASSTRLAGGYEQYF